Described below is a single T cell receptor (beta chain) sequence and its context. These data originate in a study of cytomegalovirus exposure and HLA in healthy donors. Donors counted as nominally healthy when sampled, yet unrecorded immune exposures were likely. Germline V lookup: CDR1 MDHEN, CDR2 SYDVKM. V trimming: 1 base; J trimming: 7 bases; junction bases outside the gene matches: 13. This CDR3 is 17 amino acids long. With 60 Vbeta and 13 Jbeta primers, the PCR was carried out. The protocol was immunoSEQ multiplex PCR, while the TCRdb copy is restricted to in-frame clones and leaves out a portion. This repertoire shows about 130,000 clones, 80% to 85% found once; its top ten account for approximately 1%.

The specimen was PBMCs. This sequence was found in a boy younger than 18 in good health and CMV-seronegative. The gene calls are TRBV28 and TRBJ1-2, with TRBD1 matching over 9 bases. DNA of the CDR3: TGTGCCAGCAGTTTATACCTAGATCAACAGGGGGCGGGTGGCTACACCTTC. This codes for CASSLYLDQQGAGGYTF.